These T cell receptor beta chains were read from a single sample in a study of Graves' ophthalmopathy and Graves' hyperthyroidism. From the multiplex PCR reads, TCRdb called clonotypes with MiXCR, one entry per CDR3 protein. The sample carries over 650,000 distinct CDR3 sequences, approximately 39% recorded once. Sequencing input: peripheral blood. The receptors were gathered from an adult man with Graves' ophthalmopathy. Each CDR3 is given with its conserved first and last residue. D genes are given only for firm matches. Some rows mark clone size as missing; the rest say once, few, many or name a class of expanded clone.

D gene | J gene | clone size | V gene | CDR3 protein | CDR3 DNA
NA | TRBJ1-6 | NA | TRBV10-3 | CAISDGAGRFYNSPLHF | TGTGCCATCAGTGACGGGGCAGGGAGATTTTATAATTCACCCCTCCACTTT
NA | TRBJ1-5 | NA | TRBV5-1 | CASSHTGIGQPQHF | TGCGCCAGCAGCCACACAGGGATAGGACAGCCCCAGCATTTT
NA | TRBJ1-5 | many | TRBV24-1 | CATSAPYSNQPQHF | TGTGCCACCAGTGCACCATATAGCAATCAGCCCCAGCATTTT
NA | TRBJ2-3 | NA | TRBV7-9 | CASSQGPYHATDTQYF | TGTGCCAGCAGCCAAGGACCCTACCACGCCACAGATACGCAGTATTTT
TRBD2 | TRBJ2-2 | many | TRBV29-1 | CSVGRVRDGELFF | TGCAGCGTAGGGAGGGTTCGTGACGGGGAGCTGTTTTTT
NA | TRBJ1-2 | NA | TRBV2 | CASKTRHNYGYTF | TGTGCCAGCAAGACACGACATAACTATGGCTACACCTTC
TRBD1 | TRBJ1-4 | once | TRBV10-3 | CAISGEGTGREKLFF | TGTGCCATCAGTGGAGAAGGGACAGGGAGGGAAAAACTGTTTTTT
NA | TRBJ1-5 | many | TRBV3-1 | CASSQDGGAGQPQHF | TGTGCCAGCAGCCAAGATGGCGGGGCGGGTCAGCCCCAGCATTTT
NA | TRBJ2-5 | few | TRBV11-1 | CASSLDNYQETQYF | TGTGCCAGCAGCTTAGACAACTACCAAGAGACCCAGTACTTC
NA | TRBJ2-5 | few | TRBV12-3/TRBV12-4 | CASSLWVPGAYQETQYF | TGTGCCAGCAGTTTATGGGTCCCGGGGGCTTACCAAGAGACCCAGTACTTC
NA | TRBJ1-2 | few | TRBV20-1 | CSASDTLGDYGYTF | TGCAGTGCTTCCGACACCCTTGGGGACTATGGCTACACCTTC
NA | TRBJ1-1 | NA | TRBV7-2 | CASSSGTRENTEAFF | TGTGCCAGCAGCTCAGGGACACGAGAGAACACTGAAGCTTTCTTT
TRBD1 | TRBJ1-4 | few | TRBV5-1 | CASSVQGANNEKLFF | TGCGCCAGCAGCGTACAGGGGGCGAATAATGAAAAACTGTTTTTT
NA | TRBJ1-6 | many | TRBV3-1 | CASSQATEVKLF | TGTGCCAGCAGCCAAGCAACAGAAGTCAAGTTGTTT
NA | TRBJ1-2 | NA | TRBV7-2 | CASSLGLGRSDGYTF | TGTGCCAGCAGCTTAGGTCTAGGGAGGTCCGACGGCTACACCTTC
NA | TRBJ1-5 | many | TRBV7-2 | CASSLNGPNQPQHF | TGTGCCAGCAGCTTAAATGGGCCCAATCAGCCCCAGCATTTT
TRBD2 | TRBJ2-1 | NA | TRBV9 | CASSGGTRAYEQFF | TGTGCCAGCAGCGGAGGGACTAGGGCTTATGAGCAGTTCTTC
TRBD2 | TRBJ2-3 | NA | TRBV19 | CASTKAGGGDTQYF | TGTGCCAGTACCAAAGCGGGGGGAGGAGATACGCAGTATTTT
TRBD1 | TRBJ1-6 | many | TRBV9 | CASSGSGTGNSPLHF | TGTGCCAGCAGCGGATCCGGGACAGGGAATTCACCCCTCCACTTT
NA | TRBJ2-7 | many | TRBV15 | CATSRDSYEQYF | TGTGCCACCAGCAGAGACTCCTACGAGCAGTACTTC
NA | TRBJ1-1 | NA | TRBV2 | CARDPQGSEAFF | TGTGCTAGAGACCCCCAGGGTTCTGAAGCTTTCTTT
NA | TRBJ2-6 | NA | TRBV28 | CASSREDGANVLTF | TGTGCCAGCAGTAGGGAAGACGGGGCCAACGTCCTGACTTTC
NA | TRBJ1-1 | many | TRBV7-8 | CASSLDPGAQGLEAFF | TGTGCCAGCAGCTTAGACCCGGGGGCGCAGGGGCTAGAAGCTTTCTTT
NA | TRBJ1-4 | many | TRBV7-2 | CASSERQVPSNEKLFF | TGTGCCAGCAGCGAACGACAGGTCCCTTCAAATGAAAAACTGTTTTTT
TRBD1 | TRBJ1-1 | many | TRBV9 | CASSVSGGTEAFF | TGTGCCAGCAGCGTTTCAGGGGGCACTGAAGCTTTCTTT
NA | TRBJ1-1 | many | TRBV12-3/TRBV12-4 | CASTLTAHTEAFF | TGTGCCAGCACCTTGACAGCACACACTGAAGCTTTCTTT
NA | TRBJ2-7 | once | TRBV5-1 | CASSTGRGNDEQYF | TGCGCCAGCAGCACGGGACGGGGTAACGACGAGCAGTACTTC
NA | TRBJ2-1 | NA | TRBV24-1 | CATSDSVWYYNEQFF | TGTGCCACCAGTGACTCTGTGTGGTACTACAATGAGCAGTTCTTC
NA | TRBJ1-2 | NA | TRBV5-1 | CASSPPSYGYTF | TGCGCCAGCAGCCCTCCGAGCTATGGCTACACCTTC
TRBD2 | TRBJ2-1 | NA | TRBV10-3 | CAISESSGRDDAEQFF | TGTGCCATCAGTGAGTCTAGCGGGAGGGATGATGCTGAGCAGTTCTTC
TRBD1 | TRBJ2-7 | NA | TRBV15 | CATSSYRDRGHEQYF | TGTGCCACCAGCAGTTACAGAGACAGGGGACACGAGCAGTACTTC
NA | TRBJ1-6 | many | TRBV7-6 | CASSLATGHSGSPLHF | TGTGCCAGCAGCTTAGCGACGGGGCATTCGGGTTCACCCCTCCACTTT
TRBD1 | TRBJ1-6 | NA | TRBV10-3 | CAISESGTGPNSPLHF | TGTGCCATCAGTGAGTCCGGGACAGGCCCCAATTCACCCCTCCACTTT
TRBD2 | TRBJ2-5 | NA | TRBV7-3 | CASSLWGGGGETQYF | TGTGCCAGCAGCTTATGGGGCGGGGGAGGAGAGACCCAGTACTTC
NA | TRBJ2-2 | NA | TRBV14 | CASSGWTVNTGELFF | TGTGCCAGCAGCGGATGGACGGTGAACACCGGGGAGCTGTTTTTT
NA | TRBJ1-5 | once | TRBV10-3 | CAISYVGGSNQPQHF | TGTGCCATCAGTTACGTAGGCGGTAGCAATCAGCCCCAGCATTTT
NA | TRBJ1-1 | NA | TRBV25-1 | CASSGRTAGDTEAFF | TGTGCCAGCAGTGGGCGGACAGCTGGGGACACTGAAGCTTTCTTT
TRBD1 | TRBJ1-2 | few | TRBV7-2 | CASSQTGVFYGYTF | TGTGCCAGCAGCCAGACAGGGGTCTTCTATGGCTACACCTTC
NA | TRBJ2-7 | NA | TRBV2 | CASSRQASEQYF | TGTGCCAGCTCACGACAGGCATCCGAGCAGTACTTC
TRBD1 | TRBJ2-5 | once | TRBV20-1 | CSASKVAGGDNFRETQYF | TGCAGTGCTAGTAAAGTTGCAGGGGGTGATAATTTTAGGGAGACCCAGTACTTC
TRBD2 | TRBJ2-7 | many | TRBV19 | CASSIGRTTYEQYF | TGTGCCAGTAGTATCGGGAGGACCACCTACGAGCAGTACTTC
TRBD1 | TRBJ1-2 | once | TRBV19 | CASRSGGASSGAF | TGTGCCAGTAGATCAGGGGGTGCGAGTAGTGGAGCTTTC
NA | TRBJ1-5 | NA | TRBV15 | CATSRDPGKGRNQPQHF | TGTGCCACCAGCAGAGATCCCGGGAAAGGCCGCAATCAGCCCCAGCATTTT
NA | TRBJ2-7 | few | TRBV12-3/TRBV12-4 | CASSLAPPGSFAYEQYF | TGTGCCAGCAGCCTAGCCCCTCCGGGTTCCTTTGCCTACGAGCAGTACTTC
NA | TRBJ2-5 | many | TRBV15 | CATSRDRGMETQYF | TGTGCCACCAGCAGAGATAGAGGCATGGAGACCCAGTACTTC
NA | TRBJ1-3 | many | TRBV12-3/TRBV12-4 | CASRLGPAGNTIYF | TGTGCCAGCCGCTTGGGGCCTGCTGGAAACACCATATATTTT
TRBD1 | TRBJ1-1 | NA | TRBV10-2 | CASSRLEQGASNTEAFF | TGTGCCAGCAGCCGACTGGAACAGGGGGCGTCGAACACTGAAGCTTTCTTT
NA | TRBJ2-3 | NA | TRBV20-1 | CSARAGASTDTQYF | TGCAGTGCTAGGGCGGGGGCGAGCACAGATACGCAGTATTTT
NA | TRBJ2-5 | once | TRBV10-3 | CAISRGENQETQYF | TGTGCCATCAGTAGGGGGGAGAATCAAGAGACCCAGTACTTC
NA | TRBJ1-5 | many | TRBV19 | CASRNQPSNQPQHF | TGTGCCAGTAGGAACCAGCCTAGCAATCAGCCCCAGCATTTT
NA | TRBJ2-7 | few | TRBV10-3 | CASSEPLGGTYEQYF | TGTGCCAGCAGTGAACCTCTAGGGGGGACCTACGAGCAGTACTTC
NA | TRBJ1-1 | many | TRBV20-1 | CSARARELLEAFF | TGCAGTGCTAGAGCCAGGGAGCTACTGGAAGCTTTCTTT
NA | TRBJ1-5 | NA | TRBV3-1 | CASSQSSGVDQPQHF | TGTGCCAGCAGCCAATCCTCAGGGGTCGATCAGCCCCAGCATTTT
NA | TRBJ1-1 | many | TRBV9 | CASSPTPKLNTEAFF | TGTGCCAGCAGCCCCACCCCGAAACTGAACACTGAAGCTTTCTTT
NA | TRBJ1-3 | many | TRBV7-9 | CASSQVGGAGNTIYF | TGTGCCAGCAGCCAGGTCGGAGGGGCTGGAAACACCATATATTTT
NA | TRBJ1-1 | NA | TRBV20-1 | CSARDGGAWAMNTEAFF | TGCAGTGCTAGAGATGGCGGGGCCTGGGCGATGAACACTGAAGCTTTCTTT
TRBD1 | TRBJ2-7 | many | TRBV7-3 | CASSPGTGDAVYF | TGTGCCAGCAGCCCCGGGACAGGGGACGCGGTGTACTTC
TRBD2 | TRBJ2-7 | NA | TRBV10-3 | CAISDWTSAGGQYF | TGTGCCATCAGTGACTGGACTAGCGCAGGGGGGCAGTACTTC
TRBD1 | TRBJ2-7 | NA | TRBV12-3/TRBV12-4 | CASSLLRQGRSYEQYF | TGTGCCAGCAGTTTACTCCGACAGGGAAGGTCCTACGAGCAGTACTTC
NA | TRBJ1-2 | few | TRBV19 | CASSIVKTNYGYTF | TGTGCCAGTAGTATAGTGAAGACTAACTATGGCTACACCTTC